One and the same sample provided the 23 T cell receptor beta chains below, sequenced in a study of a mutant IDH1 vaccine in newly diagnosed glioma. Their antigens are not known. Noted time point: week 35, safety follow-up. It was 300 ug of mutant IDH1 20-mer peptide that made up each vaccine dose, given with topical imiquimod. TCRdb keeps only in-frame clones here, not all; method: immunoSEQ multiplex PCR. The sample has about 72,000 clones, approximately 88% seen once. This specimen consisted of PBMCs, obtained from a glioma patient whose treatment included an IDH1 peptide vaccine. All receptors come from a man younger than 35 with glioma.

The chain combines TRBV5-4 with TRBJ2-6; 9 nucleotides align to TRBD1. CDR1 is SGHNT and CDR2 is YYREEE in the germline V gene (reference sequence). V lost 3 bases, J lost 4 bases, and 5 bases stayed unmatched. There are 16 residues in the CDR3. This CDR3 reads CASSSGTGIGANVLTF. For the CDR3, the DNA is TGTGCCAGCAGCTCCGGGACAGGGATCGGGGCCAACGTCCTGACTTTC.

The chain links TRBV27 to TRBJ1-3; D possibly corresponds to TRBD1 (6 bases). CDR1 and CDR2 from the germline V gene are MNHEY and SMNVEV (reference sequence). CDR3 length: 16 residues. The germline V and J ends were trimmed by 8 bases and 4 bases, with 21 bases remaining between them. The CDR3 spells CASRKLGQTVGNTIYF. The DNA for the CDR3 is TGTGCCAGCCGAAAACTAGGACAGACTGTAGGAAACACCATATATTTT.

This sequence joins TRBV27 and TRBJ1-4, with 7 bases lining up with TRBD1. V lost 4 bases to trimming and J lost 7 bases; unmatched junction nucleotides: 9. Germline V gene sequence: CDR1 MNHEY, CDR2 SMNVEV (reference sequence). CDR3 size: 15 residues. CDR3 nucleotides: TGTGCCAGCAGTTCCCTACAGGGGCGTATTGAAAAACTGTTTTTT. This sequence encodes CASSSLQGRIEKLFF.

The chain's CDR3 is CASSVKANTEAFF. In DNA, the CDR3 is TGTGCCAGCAGCGTCAAGGCGAACACTGAAGCTTTCTTT. V gene TRBV9 combines with J gene TRBJ1-1; D remains ambiguous. V dropped 2 bases and J dropped 1 base, with 6 bases sitting between them. Germline V CDR1 and CDR2: SGDLS, YYNGEE. This CDR3 spans 13 amino acids. Full variable domain (missing parts from reference TRBV9 and TRBJ1-1): DSGVTQTPKHLITATGQRVTLRCSPRSGDLSVYWYQQSLDQGLQFLIQYYNGEERAKGNILERFSAQQFPDLHSELNLSSLELGDSALYFCASSVKANTEAFFGQGTRLTVV.

The V and J genes are TRBV7-2 and TRBJ2-7; D tentatively reads TRBD1 or TRBD2 (5 bases each). Germline lookup yields CDR1 SGHTA and CDR2 FQGNSA. The CDR3 extends over 14 amino acids. Trimming took off 0 bases at V and 0 bases at J, with 6 bases between the two ends. CDR3 DNA sequence: TGTGCCAGCAGCTTAGCTGGGGGCTCCTACGAGCAGTACTTC. Protein sequence: CASSLAGGSYEQYF.

V gene TRBV28 combines with J gene TRBJ1-2; D is perhaps TRBD1 (5 bases). This CDR3 has 11 amino acids. The ends were cut back, 11 bases at V and 2 bases at J, with 9 bases in the middle. Germline lookup yields CDR1 MDHEN and CDR2 SYDVKM. In nucleotides, the CDR3 is TGTGCCTCGGGGGGGAACTATGGCTACACCTTC. The encoded protein is CASGGNYGYTF.

The chain has TRBV2 and TRBJ1-5; a possible D gene is TRBD1 (5 bases). In germline, CDR1 is SNHLY, CDR2 FYNNEI. The CDR3 loop spans 12 amino acids. V was pared by 10 bases and J by 3 bases, with 10 bases between. CDR3 sequence: CATGRVNQPQHF. CDR3 in DNA: TGTGCCACGGGACGGGTCAATCAGCCCCAGCATTTT.

The J gene is TRBJ2-6, the V gene TRBV27; possible D gene TRBD2, 5 bases. Trimming left V 7 bases short and J 0 bases short, with 13 bases between. Germline lookup yields CDR1 MNHEY and CDR2 SMNVEV (reference sequence). The CDR3 totals 16 residues. The CDR3 nucleotides read TGTGCCAGCACTTCGGGCGGGCGCTCTGGGGCCAACGTCCTGACTTTC. Translated, it gives CASTSGGRSGANVLTF.

V gene TRBV18 combines with J gene TRBJ2-5; 11 bases agree with TRBD2. The CDR3 is made up of 16 amino acids. The junction had 3 bases not matched to a gene; V was cut back by 1 base and J by 2 bases. CDR1 is KGHSH and CDR2 is LQKENI in the germline V gene. The CDR3 DNA follows: TGTGCCAGCTCACCACAGGGACTAGCGGTACAAGAGACCCAGTACTTC. Its translation is CASSPQGLAVQETQYF.

This clone has more than one count but fewer than ten. V and J are TRBV4-3 and TRBJ2-2; D may be TRBD1 (5 bases). Trimming shortened V by 4 bases and J by 1 base, and 16 bases separated the two germline ends. The CDR3 spans 17 residues. Germline V gene lookup returns CDR1 LGHNA and CDR2 YSLEER. CDR3 nucleotides: TGCGCCAGCAGCCCCCGTCAGACAGAGATGAACACCGGGGAGCTGTTTTTT. Translating gives CASSPRQTEMNTGELFF.

The V call is TRBV19, the J call TRBJ1-6, with D hard to call. Per germline, CDR1 LNHDA and CDR2 SQIVND (reference sequence). V was trimmed by 5 bases and J by 9 bases, leaving 20 bases between them. The CDR3 has 16 residues. The CDR3 bases are TGTGCCAGTAGTCTCCAGTCGTTCTCTCGTGGTTCACCCCTCCACTTT. Protein sequence: CASSLQSFSRGSPLHF.

The gene calls are TRBV7-9 and TRBJ1-2; D remains unclear. Germline V gene data show CDR1 as SEHNR and CDR2 as FQNEAQ (reference sequence). Trimming left V 2 bases short and J 6 bases short, with 10 bases between. The CDR3 has 13 residues. The CDR3 nucleotides are TGTGCCAGCAGCTTAAGGACGAGGGATGGCTACACCTTC. It codes for CASSLRTRDGYTF.

The chain recombines TRBV4-2 with TRBJ2-2; D ambiguous. CDR3 length: 14 residues. Per the germline V gene, CDR1 is LGHNA and CDR2 is YNFKEQ. V lost 2 bases, J lost 6 bases, and 10 bases lay in between. The CDR3 sequence is CASSQSSRAGELFF. CDR3 sequence (DNA): TGTGCCAGCAGCCAAAGTAGCCGAGCCGGGGAGCTGTTTTTT.

The chain is built from TRBV30 and TRBJ2-3; maybe TRBD1 (6 bases). V was clipped by 4 bases and J by 9 bases, with 23 bases between them. The CDR3 sequence is 15 residues long. CDR1 and CDR2 from the germline V gene are GTSNPN and SVGIG (reference sequence). The CDR3 here is CAWIGPGAPHRTQYF. Written as DNA, the CDR3 is TGTGCCTGGATCGGGCCAGGGGCCCCACACAGAACGCAGTATTTT. The entire variable domain, with the rest obtained from reference TRBV30 and TRBJ2-3, is as follows: SQTIHQWPATLVQPVGSPLSLECTVEGTSNPNLYWYRQAAGRGLQLLFYSVGIGQISSEVPQNLSASRPQDRQFILSSKKLLLSDSGFYLCAWIGPGAPHRTQYFGPGTRLTVL.

This clone turned up a few times. The chain joins TRBV6-1 to TRBJ1-1; 7 bases are shared with TRBD1. CDR3 length equals 15 residues. The germline V gene has CDR1 MNHNS and CDR2 SASEGT. J gave up 2 bases and V 4 bases, and 7 bases lay outside the gene matches. CDR3 DNA: TGTGCCAGCAGTGGTTCAGGGGGACCTAACACTGAAGCTTTCTTT. It codes for CASSGSGGPNTEAFF.

Only one count was recorded for this clone. This chain connects TRBV2 to TRBJ1-5; D gene ambiguous. Trimming removed 2 bases at V and 4 bases at J, with 9 bases between. The germline CDR1 and CDR2 sequences are SNHLY and FYNNEI. The CDR3 contains 14 residues. Here the CDR3 DNA reads TGTGCCAGCAGTGAAATTACAGCAAATCAGCCCCAGCATTTT. Translation gives CASSEITANQPQHF.

The chain joins TRBV19 to TRBJ1-1, with TRBD1 matching 12 bases. The germline V gene encodes CDR1 LNHDA and CDR2 SQIVND (reference sequence). J lost 0 bases, V lost 8 bases, and 4 bases had no gene match. The CDR3 has 15 amino acids. CDR3 in DNA: TGTGCCAGTCGGGACAGGGGGCCTCTGAACACTGAAGCTTTCTTT. As protein: CASRDRGPLNTEAFF.

The J gene is TRBJ2-1, the V gene TRBV7-2; possible D gene TRBD2, 5 bases. CDR1 and CDR2 (germline): SGHTA, FQGNSA. Trimming cost V 0 bases and J 0 bases, with 9 bases left between them. The CDR3 has 16 residues. The CDR3 DNA follows: TGTGCCAGCAGCTTAGCGTGGACTTTCTCCTACAATGAGCAGTTCTTC. Protein: CASSLAWTFSYNEQFF.

V gene TRBV6-1 combines with J gene TRBJ2-1; D gene ambiguous. V lost 4 bases to trimming and J lost 0 bases, with 13 bases between them. Looked up from germline, CDR1 is MNHNS and CDR2 is SASEGT. CDR3 length: 16 residues. The CDR3, as DNA: TGTGCCAGCAGTGCTCTTACTGTTAGCTCCTACAATGAGCAGTTCTTC. Protein sequence: CASSALTVSSYNEQFF.

This chain links TRBV6-1 with TRBJ2-5, with TRBD1 identical over 8 bases. Trimming took 5 bases from V and 2 from J; bases not matched to a gene: 7. The germline V gene has CDR1 MNHNS and CDR2 SASEGT. The CDR3 sequence is 15 residues long. The CDR3 loop reads CASSLVHRGQETQYF. The CDR3 coding sequence is TGTGCCAGCAGTTTGGTCCACAGGGGGCAAGAGACCCAGTACTTC.

This chain links TRBV7-2 with TRBJ1-6; the D is unclear. Germline values: CDR1 SGHTA, CDR2 FQGNSA. This CDR3 is 15 amino acids long. V was trimmed by 1 base and J by 10 bases, leaving 14 bases between them. CDR3 sequence (DNA): TGTGCCAGCAGCTTAGGTCTGGGGTCGGGGTCACCCCTCCACTTT. The encoded protein is CASSLGLGSGSPLHF.

This chain links TRBV18 with TRBJ1-1; 12 nucleotides line up with TRBD1. The ends lost 3 bases at V and 5 bases at J; junction bases unmatched: 10. CDR1 and CDR2 (germline): KGHSH, LQKENI. The CDR3 contains 17 residues. The CDR3: CASSPTAGTGGGTEAFF. CDR3 DNA: TGTGCCAGCTCACCCACGGCCGGGACAGGGGGCGGAACTGAAGCTTTCTTT.

In DNA, the CDR3 is TGTGCCACCGGGACAGTCTCCTACGAGCAGTACTTC. Its protein product is CATGTVSYEQYF. J is TRBJ2-7 and V is TRBV10-3, with TRBD1 matching 7 bases. The CDR3 runs to 12 residues. Germline V lookup: CDR1 ENHRY, CDR2 SYGVKD. The trim removed 10 bases at V and 0 bases at J, leaving 3 bases unmatched.